This is a list of T cell receptor beta chains from one sample in a study of human versus mouse CDR3 diversity and MHC coevolution. The repertoire was sequenced with immunoSEQ multiplex PCR; TCRdb's copy has only in-frame clones and lacks some. There are more than 60,000 clones in the sample; around 93% occur only once, and less than 0.16% lies in the top ten. Sequencing input: naive CD4+ T cells from blood. Receptor source: a person aged 25 to 75 in good health. The CDR3 runs from the conserved cysteine through the conserved F or W. D genes are given only for firm matches. Where a row states a size, it is once, few, many or the class of an expanded clone; other rows omit it.

v_call: TRBV6-1
cdr3_length: 14
j_call: TRBJ2-7
d_call: NA
clone_size: NA
cdr3_nt: TGTGCCAGCAGTGGCTACGGGTCTGCCTACGAGCAGTACTTC
cdr3_aa: CASSGYGSAYEQYF

v_call: TRBV2
cdr3_length: 13
j_call: TRBJ1-1
d_call: NA
clone_size: NA
cdr3_nt: TGTGCCAGCAGTATGCAGGGATTCACTGAAGCTTTCTTT
cdr3_aa: CASSMQGFTEAFF

v_call: TRBV19
cdr3_length: 14
j_call: TRBJ1-3
d_call: NA
clone_size: once
cdr3_nt: TGTGCCAGTAGCCAGTCGGGCTCTGGAAACACCATATATTTT
cdr3_aa: CASSQSGSGNTIYF

v_call: TRBV30
cdr3_length: 11
j_call: TRBJ2-7
d_call: NA
clone_size: NA
cdr3_nt: TGTGCCTGGAGTCGGTTTTACGAGCAGTACTTC
cdr3_aa: CAWSRFYEQYF

v_call: TRBV30
cdr3_length: 13
j_call: TRBJ2-5
d_call: NA
clone_size: once
cdr3_nt: TGTGCCTGGAGCCGACCAGTACAGGAGACCCAGTACTTC
cdr3_aa: CAWSRPVQETQYF

v_call: TRBV10-3
cdr3_length: 18
j_call: TRBJ2-6
d_call: TRBD1
clone_size: NA
cdr3_nt: TGTGCCATCAGTGAGTCCTCCGGACAGGGGCCAGGGGCCAACGTCCTGACTTTC
cdr3_aa: CAISESSGQGPGANVLTF

v_call: TRBV5-1
cdr3_length: 14
j_call: TRBJ1-5
d_call: NA
clone_size: NA
cdr3_nt: TGCGCCAGCAGCTTGGCGGGTGGCAATCAGCCCCAGCATTTT
cdr3_aa: CASSLAGGNQPQHF

v_call: TRBV6-6
cdr3_length: 13
j_call: TRBJ1-1
d_call: TRBD1
clone_size: NA
cdr3_nt: TGTGCCAGCAGTTACAGACAGGGTTCTGAAGCTTTCTTT
cdr3_aa: CASSYRQGSEAFF

v_call: TRBV15
cdr3_length: 13
j_call: TRBJ1-3
d_call: NA
clone_size: NA
cdr3_nt: TGTGCCACCCGGACAGTGCCCGGAAACACCATATATTTT
cdr3_aa: CATRTVPGNTIYF

v_call: TRBV28
cdr3_length: 14
j_call: TRBJ1-1
d_call: NA
clone_size: NA
cdr3_nt: TGTGCCAGCACCCTGGGGGGTTCGGTTACTGAAGCTTTCTTT
cdr3_aa: CASTLGGSVTEAFF

v_call: TRBV7-6
cdr3_length: 14
j_call: TRBJ2-1
d_call: NA
clone_size: NA
cdr3_nt: TGTGCCAGCAGCCCCGGCAGGGGCGAAAGTGAGCAGTTCTTC
cdr3_aa: CASSPGRGESEQFF

v_call: TRBV5-4
cdr3_length: 15
j_call: TRBJ2-7
d_call: NA
clone_size: NA
cdr3_nt: TGTGCCAGCAGCGTCACCGGGACACTCTCCTACGAGCAGTACTTC
cdr3_aa: CASSVTGTLSYEQYF

v_call: TRBV19
cdr3_length: 15
j_call: TRBJ2-2
d_call: NA
clone_size: NA
cdr3_nt: TGTGCCAGTAGACTGGGACACGCGAACACCGGGGAGCTGTTTTTT
cdr3_aa: CASRLGHANTGELFF

v_call: TRBV5-1
cdr3_length: 15
j_call: TRBJ2-2
d_call: NA
clone_size: NA
cdr3_nt: TGCGCCAGCAGCTGGGCGGACTACCTCACCGGGGAGCTGTTTTTT
cdr3_aa: CASSWADYLTGELFF

v_call: TRBV19
cdr3_length: 12
j_call: TRBJ2-2
d_call: NA
clone_size: NA
cdr3_nt: TGTGCCAGTACGTCACGGACCGGGGAGCTGTTTTTT
cdr3_aa: CASTSRTGELFF

v_call: TRBV11-2
cdr3_length: 16
j_call: TRBJ2-2
d_call: TRBD1
clone_size: NA
cdr3_nt: TGTGCCAGCAGCTTATCGTACAGGGGGCTTACCGGGGAGCTGTTTTTT
cdr3_aa: CASSLSYRGLTGELFF

v_call: TRBV18
cdr3_length: 16
j_call: TRBJ1-3
d_call: NA
clone_size: NA
cdr3_nt: TGTGCCAGCTCCCCGGACATCTCACCTTCTGGAAACACCATATATTTT
cdr3_aa: CASSPDISPSGNTIYF

v_call: TRBV19
cdr3_length: 14
j_call: TRBJ1-2
d_call: NA
clone_size: NA
cdr3_nt: TGTGCCAGTAGTATCGGCAACAGTAACTATGGCTACACCTTC
cdr3_aa: CASSIGNSNYGYTF

v_call: TRBV7-9
cdr3_length: 19
j_call: TRBJ1-6
d_call: NA
clone_size: once
cdr3_nt: TGTGCCAGCAGCTTAGGAGGCTCTAGGAGGCTAGCGGATAATTCACCCCTCCACTTT
cdr3_aa: CASSLGGSRRLADNSPLHF

v_call: TRBV19
cdr3_length: 14
j_call: TRBJ1-6
d_call: TRBD1
clone_size: few
cdr3_nt: TGTGCCAGTAGTACAGGACAGGTCGCCTCACCCCTCCACTTT
cdr3_aa: CASSTGQVASPLHF

v_call: TRBV27
cdr3_length: 19
j_call: TRBJ2-1
d_call: TRBD2
clone_size: NA
cdr3_nt: TGTGCCAGCATTCTAATCAGTCCTCATAGCGGGAGCTCCTACAATGAGCAGTTCTTC
cdr3_aa: CASILISPHSGSSYNEQFF

v_call: TRBV5-1
cdr3_length: 15
j_call: TRBJ2-1
d_call: TRBD2
clone_size: NA
cdr3_nt: TGCGCCAGCAGCTTGACTAGCGGAATCTACAATGAGCAGTTCTTC
cdr3_aa: CASSLTSGIYNEQFF

v_call: TRBV5-1
cdr3_length: 18
j_call: TRBJ2-3
d_call: TRBD2
clone_size: few
cdr3_nt: TGCGCCAGCAGCTTGGGGACCCCGGGACTAGCTCTCACAGATACGCAGTATTTT
cdr3_aa: CASSLGTPGLALTDTQYF

v_call: TRBV6-5
cdr3_length: 15
j_call: TRBJ1-3
d_call: NA
clone_size: NA
cdr3_nt: TGTGCCAGCAGTTACTCGGCGACAGTAGGAAACACCATATATTTT
cdr3_aa: CASSYSATVGNTIYF

v_call: TRBV7-6
cdr3_length: 15
j_call: TRBJ2-5
d_call: TRBD1
clone_size: NA
cdr3_nt: TGTGCCAGCAGCCCGGGACAGTGGACTCAAGAGACCCAGTACTTC
cdr3_aa: CASSPGQWTQETQYF

v_call: TRBV7-8
cdr3_length: 14
j_call: TRBJ1-2
d_call: TRBD1
clone_size: NA
cdr3_nt: TGTGCCAGTACCGTCATGGGACAGGGACATGGCTACACCTTC
cdr3_aa: CASTVMGQGHGYTF